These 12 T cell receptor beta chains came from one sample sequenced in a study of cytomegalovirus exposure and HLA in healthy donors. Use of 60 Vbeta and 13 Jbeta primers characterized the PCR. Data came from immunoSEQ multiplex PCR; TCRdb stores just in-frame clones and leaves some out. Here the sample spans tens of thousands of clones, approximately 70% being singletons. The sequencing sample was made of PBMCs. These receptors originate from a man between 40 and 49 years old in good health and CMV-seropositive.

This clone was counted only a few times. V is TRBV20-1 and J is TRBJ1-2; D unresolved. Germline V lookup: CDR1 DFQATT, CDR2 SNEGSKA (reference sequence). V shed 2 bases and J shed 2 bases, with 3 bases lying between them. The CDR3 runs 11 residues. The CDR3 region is CSARSNYGYTF. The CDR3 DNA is TGCAGTGCTAGATCAAACTATGGCTACACCTTC.

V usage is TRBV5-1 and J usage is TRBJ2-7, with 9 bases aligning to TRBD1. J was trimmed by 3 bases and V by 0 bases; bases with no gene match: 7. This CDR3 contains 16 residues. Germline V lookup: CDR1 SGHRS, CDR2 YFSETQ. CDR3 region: CASSLALGTGIYEQYF. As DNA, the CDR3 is TGCGCCAGCAGCTTGGCGTTGGGGACAGGGATCTACGAGCAGTACTTC.

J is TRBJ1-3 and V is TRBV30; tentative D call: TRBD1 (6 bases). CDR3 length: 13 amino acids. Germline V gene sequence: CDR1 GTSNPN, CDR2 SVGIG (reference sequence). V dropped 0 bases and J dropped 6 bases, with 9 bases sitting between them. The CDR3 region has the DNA TGTGCCTGGAGTGTCCAGGGGTTAAACACCATATATTTT. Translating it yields CAWSVQGLNTIYF.

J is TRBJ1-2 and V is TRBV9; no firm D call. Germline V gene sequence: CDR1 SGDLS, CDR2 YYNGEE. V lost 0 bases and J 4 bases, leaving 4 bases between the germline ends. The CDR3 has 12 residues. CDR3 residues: CASSVESYGYTF. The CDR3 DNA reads TGTGCCAGCAGCGTAGAGAGCTATGGCTACACCTTC.

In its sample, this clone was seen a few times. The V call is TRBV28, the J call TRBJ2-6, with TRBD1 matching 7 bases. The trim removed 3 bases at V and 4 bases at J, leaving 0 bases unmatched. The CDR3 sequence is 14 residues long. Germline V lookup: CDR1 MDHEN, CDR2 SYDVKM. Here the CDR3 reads CASSFRGGANVLTF. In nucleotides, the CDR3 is TGTGCCAGCAGTTTCAGGGGGGGGGCCAACGTCCTGACTTTC.

The CDR3 spells CASSFPGLAYEQYF. In nucleotides, the CDR3 is TGTGCCAGCAGCTTCCCGGGACTCGCCTACGAGCAGTACTTC. The chain carries TRBV12-1 and TRBJ2-7; TRBD2 is the table's D call and was not checked against the DNA. TRBV12-1 is recorded as a pseudogene. This CDR3 spans 14 amino acids.

CDR3 loop: CASSAPAVNTEAFF. DNA for the CDR3: TGTGCCAGCAGCGCCCCGGCGGTCAACACTGAAGCTTTCTTT. The chain joins TRBV7-3 to TRBJ1-1; D not certain. The V gene's germline CDR1 is SGHTA and CDR2 FQGTGA. V was cut by 5 bases and J by 2 bases, with 12 bases left in between. The CDR3 has 14 amino acids.

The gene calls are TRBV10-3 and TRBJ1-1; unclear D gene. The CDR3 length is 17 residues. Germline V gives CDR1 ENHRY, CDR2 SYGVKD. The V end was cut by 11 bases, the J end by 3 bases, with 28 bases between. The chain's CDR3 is CAATREGYAGSDTEAFF. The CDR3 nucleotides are TGTGCCGCGACACGGGAAGGTTATGCTGGGAGTGACACTGAAGCTTTCTTT.

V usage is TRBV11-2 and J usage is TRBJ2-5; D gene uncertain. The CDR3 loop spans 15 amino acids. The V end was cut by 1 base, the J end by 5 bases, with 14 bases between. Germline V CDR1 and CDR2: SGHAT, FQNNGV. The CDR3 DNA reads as TGTGCCAGCAGCTTAGTCGGCTCAGGATGGGAGACCCAGTACTTC. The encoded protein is CASSLVGSGWETQYF.

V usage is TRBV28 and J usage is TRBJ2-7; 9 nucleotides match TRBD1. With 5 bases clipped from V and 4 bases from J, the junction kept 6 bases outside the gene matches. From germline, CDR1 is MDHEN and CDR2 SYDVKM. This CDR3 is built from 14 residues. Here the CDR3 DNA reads TGTGCCAGCAGTACAGGGGGCGAAACATACGAGCAGTACTTC. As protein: CASSTGGETYEQYF.

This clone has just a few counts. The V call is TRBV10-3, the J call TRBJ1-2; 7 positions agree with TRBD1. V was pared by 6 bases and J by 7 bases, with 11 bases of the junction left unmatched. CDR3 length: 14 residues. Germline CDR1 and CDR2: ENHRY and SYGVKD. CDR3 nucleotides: TGTGCCATCAGCCGACAGGGATTTGCTTCTGGCTACACCTTC. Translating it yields CAISRQGFASGYTF.

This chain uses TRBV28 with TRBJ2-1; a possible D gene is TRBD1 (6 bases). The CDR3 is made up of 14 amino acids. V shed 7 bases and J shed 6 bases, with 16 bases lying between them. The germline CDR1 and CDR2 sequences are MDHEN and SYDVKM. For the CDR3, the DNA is TGTGCCAGCACCAAAACTTCGGACAGCAATGAGCAGTTCTTC. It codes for CASTKTSDSNEQFF.